This passage covers 23 T cell receptor beta chains from one sample sequenced in a study of cytomegalovirus exposure and HLA in healthy donors. It was with 60 Vbeta and 13 Jbeta primers that the PCR ran. This table comes from immunoSEQ multiplex PCR, and its TCRdb copy is limited to in-frame clones, with some not included. Counted here are tens of thousands of clones, around 59% occurring once; the ten biggest clones make up over 2%. The specimen was PBMCs. These receptors came from a human donor in good health.

The rearrangement links TRBV6-4 to TRBJ1-5, with a weak D call TRBD1 (5 bases). Germline CDR1 MRHNA, CDR2 SNTAGT. The CDR3 runs to 14 residues. V lost 5 bases and J lost 7, with 15 bases in between. The CDR3 DNA sequence: TGTGCCAGCAGTCCCGTGGGGGGAAGCCAGCCCCAGCATTTT. Protein product: CASSPVGGSQPQHF.

This sequence joins TRBV9 and TRBJ1-4; the match to TRBD1 covers 10 bases. Unmatched junction bases numbered 5, after V lost 3 bases and J lost 6 bases. The CDR3 is 15 residues long. The germline V gene has CDR1 SGDLS and CDR2 YYNGEE. In nucleotides, the CDR3 is TGTGCCAGCAGCGATACCGGGACAGGGGATGAAAAACTGTTTTTT. As protein: CASSDTGTGDEKLFF.

This chain joins TRBV9 and TRBJ2-7; the D is unclear. Per the germline V gene, CDR1 is SGDLS and CDR2 is YYNGEE. The V gene lost 0 bases and the J gene lost 8 bases, with 12 bases spanning the gap. The CDR3 contains 13 residues. For the CDR3, the DNA is TGTGCCAGCAGCGTAGGGCCGTTGAACAAGCAGTACTTC. Protein product: CASSVGPLNKQYF.

The count of this clone is one. The chain recombines TRBV18 with TRBJ2-5, with 8 bases aligning to TRBD2. Trimming at V came to 3 bases and at J to 0 bases, leaving 6 bases not matched to a gene. Germline CDR1 is KGHSH and CDR2 is LQKENI. The CDR3 extends over 16 amino acids. The CDR3 DNA reads TGTGCCAGCTCACCGTCCCTAGCGGGCCACCAAGAGACCCAGTACTTC. Translating gives CASSPSLAGHQETQYF.

The J gene is TRBJ2-2, the V gene TRBV4-3, with D unresolved. Trimming pared 0 bases from V and 5 bases from J, leaving 7 bases between. Germline CDR1 reads LGHNA; CDR2 reads YSLEER. CDR3 length: 14 amino acids. The CDR3, as DNA: TGCGCCAGCAGCCAAGATCGGGTTACCGGGGAGCTGTTTTTT. It translates to CASSQDRVTGELFF.

This clone was detected once. The chain carries TRBV18 and TRBJ1-2; weak D call: TRBD1 (5 bases). The germline gives CDR1 KGHSH, CDR2 LQKENI. This CDR3 region has 14 residues. Trimming stripped 1 base from V and 12 bases from J, with 18 bases between. Here the CDR3 DNA reads TGTGCCAGCTCACCACGGACAAGGGCTGAGAGCGACACCTTC. This codes for CASSPRTRAESDTF.

The chain is built from TRBV6-5 and TRBJ2-2; 9 bases fit TRBD1. Germline V lookup: CDR1 MNHEY, CDR2 SVGAGI. CDR3 length: 15 residues. The ends lost 6 bases at V and 5 bases at J; junction bases unmatched: 7. The CDR3, as DNA: TGTGCCAGCAGCCACAGGGGGCGCTTGACCGGGGAGCTGTTTTTT. Amino acid sequence: CASSHRGRLTGELFF.

V and J are TRBV11-2 and TRBJ1-6, with 12 bases aligning to TRBD1. This CDR3 spans 17 amino acids. The trim removed 4 bases at V and 13 bases at J, leaving 14 bases unmatched. Looked up from germline, CDR1 is SGHAT and CDR2 is FQNNGV. DNA of the CDR3: TGTGCCAGCAGCTCCTGGGACAGGGGGCTAGGTGGTTCGCCCCTCCACTTT. Its translation is CASSSWDRGLGGSPLHF.

The rearrangement uses TRBV14 and TRBJ1-5, with 10 bases aligning to TRBD1. Germline assignment: CDR1 SGHDN and CDR2 FVKESK. The CDR3 extends over 19 amino acids. Trimming removed 4 bases from V and 0 bases from J; junction bases left unmatched: 12. CDR3 sequence: CASSLERKGTGDSNQPQHF. In DNA, the CDR3 is TGTGCCAGCAGCCTCGAAAGAAAGGGGACAGGGGATAGCAATCAGCCCCAGCATTTT.

The rearrangement links TRBV9 to TRBJ2-1; 9 positions agree with TRBD1. This CDR3 is built from 15 residues. Looked up from germline, CDR1 is SGDLS and CDR2 is YYNGEE. V lost 4 bases, J lost 4 bases, and 6 bases stayed unmatched. CDR3 in DNA: TGTGCCAGCAGCTCCTCCGGGACAGGGTACAATGAGCAGTTCTTC. Protein sequence: CASSSSGTGYNEQFF.

The J gene is TRBJ1-6, the V gene TRBV5-5, with 9 bases lining up with TRBD1. With 5 bases clipped from V and 10 bases from J, the junction kept 7 bases outside the gene matches. CDR1 is SGHKS, CDR2 YYEKEE, per germline (reference sequence). CDR3 length equals 14 residues. The CDR3 is CASSSQGAGSPLHF. CDR3 bases: TGTGCCAGCAGTTCACAGGGGGCTGGCTCACCCCTCCACTTT.

Only one count was recorded for this clone. Mismatch with germline at one junction end may stem from a read error. CDR3 sequence (DNA): TGTGCCAGCAGTCCTGGAGGTGGGACAAAACCGCTCTTT. Translating it yields CASSPGGGTKPLF. The chain employs TRBV2 and TRBJ1-1; possible D gene TRBD1, 6 bases. Germline V gene lookup returns CDR1 SNHLY and CDR2 FYNNEI. The CDR3 has 13 residues.

In its sample, this clone was seen a few times. The CDR3 nucleotides read TGTGCCAGCAGCAAAGTCCGCGGGCAGGCAGGGGGGAACTATGGCTACACCTTC. It translates to CASSKVRGQAGGNYGYTF. This chain joins TRBV21-1 and TRBJ1-2; the D call in the table, TRBD1, was not verified against the DNA. TRBV21-1 is reported as a pseudogene. This CDR3 is built from 18 residues.

The chain links TRBV4-2 to TRBJ1-4; tentatively, D is TRBD1 (5 bases). The CDR3 length is 16 residues. V lost 1 base and J 7 bases, leaving 16 bases between the germline ends. From germline, CDR1 is LGHNA and CDR2 YNFKEQ. As DNA, the CDR3 is TGTGCCAGCAGCCAAGCCTCCGCGGGGGGAGGTGAAAAACTGTTTTTT. Protein product: CASSQASAGGGEKLFF.

This clone was seen more than once but under ten times. The chain carries TRBV5-1 and TRBJ1-1; D is perhaps TRBD1 (5 bases). The germline gives CDR1 SGHRS, CDR2 YFSETQ. CDR3 length: 12 amino acids. V was clipped by 4 bases and J by 8 bases, with 12 bases between them. The CDR3 nucleotides read TGCGCCAGCAGCATCGAGGCAGGGGAAGCTTTCTTT. Translating it yields CASSIEAGEAFF.

This chain connects TRBV30 to TRBJ1-1, with D tentatively TRBD1 (5 bases). V lost 4 bases to trimming and J lost 0 bases, with 12 bases between them. Germline V gene data show CDR1 as GTSNPN and CDR2 as SVGIG (reference sequence). CDR3 length: 14 residues. The CDR3 DNA sequence: TGTGCCTGGACCTGGGGGGAGCTGAACACTGAAGCTTTCTTT. It is translated as CAWTWGELNTEAFF.

This chain links TRBV7-6 with TRBJ2-5; the match to TRBD2 covers 10 bases. This CDR3 has 15 amino acids. Unmatched junction bases numbered 12, after V lost 5 bases and J lost 9 bases. From germline, CDR1 is SGHVS and CDR2 FNYEAQ. The CDR3, as DNA: TGTGCCAGCAGCCCCCTGACAGCGGGGGGGGAGGCCCAGTACTTC. Its protein is CASSPLTAGGEAQYF.

This chain connects TRBV5-6 to TRBJ2-2; 10 nucleotides line up with TRBD1. CDR1 and CDR2 from the germline V gene are SGHDT and YYEEEE. With V trimmed by 0 bases and J by 5 bases, 4 bases remained unmatched. There are 16 residues in the CDR3. This chain's CDR3 is CASSLVGTGETGELFF. Written as DNA, the CDR3 is TGTGCCAGCAGCTTGGTCGGGACAGGGGAAACCGGGGAGCTGTTTTTT.

This clone was observed a few times. The rearrangement uses TRBV4-3 and TRBJ2-1, with D perhaps TRBD2 (5 bases). V shed 0 bases and J shed 2 bases, with 8 bases lying between them. Germline assignment: CDR1 LGHNA and CDR2 YSLEER. CDR3 length: 15 amino acids. CDR3 in amino acids: CASSQERATYNEQFF. The DNA for the CDR3 is TGCGCCAGCAGCCAAGAGAGGGCCACCTACAATGAGCAGTTCTTC.

The chain couples TRBV6-4 to TRBJ2-5; D is perhaps TRBD1 (5 bases). Trimming took off 5 bases at V and 4 bases at J, with 14 bases between the two ends. The CDR3 is 14 amino acids. The germline V gene encodes CDR1 MRHNA and CDR2 SNTAGT. Here the CDR3 reads CASSPTKGSETQYF. The DNA of the CDR3 is TGTGCCAGCAGTCCCACCAAGGGGTCAGAGACCCAGTACTTC.

This clone occurred a few times. This rearrangement joins TRBV4-3 to TRBJ2-3, with D perhaps TRBD1 (6 bases). Germline V CDR1 and CDR2: LGHNA, YSLEER. The CDR3 has 13 amino acids. The germline V and J ends were trimmed by 0 bases and 11 bases, with 12 bases remaining between them. The CDR3 DNA sequence: TGCGCCAGCAGCCAAGATAGGGGGTACGAGCAGTATTTT. It encodes CASSQDRGYEQYF.

V and J are TRBV2 and TRBJ1-2; D uncertain. The CDR3 length is 12 residues. V lost 4 bases and J lost 4, with 7 bases in between. Germline CDR1 SNHLY, CDR2 FYNNEI. CDR3 sequence (DNA): TGTGCCAGCAGTGGGGCATCCTATGGCTACACCTTC. Translation gives CASSGASYGYTF.

There are a few counts of this clone. The CDR3 DNA is TGTGCCAGCAGCTTTATTATCGACAGGACGAATGAAAAACTGTTTTTT. It specifies CASSFIIDRTNEKLFF. The rearrangement uses TRBV5-8 and TRBJ1-4, with D possibly matching TRBD1 (6 bases). V shed 2 bases and J shed 5 bases, with 16 bases lying between them. The CDR3 is 16 amino acids. Germline V CDR1 and CDR2: SGHTS, YDEGEE.